The 5 T cell receptor beta chains in this list originate from one sample, sequenced in a study of PD-1 blockade in classical Hodgkin lymphoma. The assay was immunoSEQ multiplex PCR, and TCRdb's table has in-frame clones only and misses some. The table has 3,000 or so clones, around 75% seen once. Time point specified: cycle 4 day 1 (C4D1), after more than five weeks of nivolumab. After autologous stem cell transplantation all patients relapsed, and prior brentuximab vedotin exposure differed between cohorts. The authors enriched CD8+ T cells from thawed PBMCs via magnetic negative selection. The source was CD8+ T cells from blood, collected before the fourth cycle of nivolumab. These receptors originate from a human donor with classical Hodgkin lymphoma.

CDR3 loop: CASTQGEGNQPQHF. The CDR3 region has the DNA TGTGCCAGCACCCAGGGGGAAGGCAATCAGCCCCAGCATTTT. The gene calls are TRBV7-9 and TRBJ1-5; the match to TRBD1 covers 7 bases. The CDR3 sequence is 14 residues long. V lost 7 bases to trimming and J lost 2 bases; unmatched junction nucleotides: 5. Germline loops: CDR1 SEHNR, CDR2 FQNEAQ (reference sequence). The entire variable domain, with the rest obtained from reference TRBV7-9 and TRBJ1-5, is as follows: DTGVSQNPRHKITKRGQNVTFRCDPISEHNRLYWYRQTLGQGPEFLTYFQNEAQLEKSRLLSDRFSAERPKGSFSTLEIQRTEQGDSAMYLCASTQGEGNQPQHFGDGTRLSIL.

This clone came up once. The chain joins TRBV10-3 to TRBJ2-7; tentative D call: TRBD1 (7 bases). Germline values: CDR1 ENHRY, CDR2 SYGVKD. This CDR3 contains 15 residues. V dropped 2 bases and J dropped 3 bases, with 14 bases sitting between them. In DNA form, the CDR3 reads TGTGCCATCAGTGAGCAACAGGGGAGGCACTACGAGCAGTACTTC. Translated: CAISEQQGRHYEQYF.

The chain uses TRBV30 and TRBJ1-4; no definite D call. Deletions cut 4 bases from V and 8 bases from J, with 11 bases between. The CDR3 runs 12 residues. CDR1 GTSNPN and CDR2 SVGIG come from the germline V gene (reference sequence). The CDR3 DNA sequence: TGTGCCTGGAATGTCTACAGAGAAAAACTGTTTTTT. This encodes CAWNVYREKLFF.

The gene calls are TRBV28 and TRBJ1-1; the D is unclear. Germline-derived CDR1 and CDR2 are MDHEN and SYDVKM. The CDR3 is 14 residues long. The V end lost 5 bases, the J end lost 3 bases, and 13 bases lay between the germline ends. CDR3 loop: CASSDLGEHTEAFF. As DNA, the CDR3 is TGTGCCAGCAGTGACCTCGGAGAGCACACTGAAGCTTTCTTT. The full variable domain, with the rest looked up from reference TRBV28 and TRBJ1-1, is DVKVTQSSRYLVKRTGEKVFLECVQDMDHENMFWYRQDPGLGLRLIYFSYDVKMKEKGDIPEGYSVSREKKERFSLILESASTNQTSMYLCASSDLGEHTEAFFGQGTRLTVV.

The rearrangement links TRBV6-5 to TRBJ1-1; D is unresolved. The CDR3 length is 13 residues. CDR1 and CDR2 (germline): MNHEY, SVGAGI. Trimming took 2 bases from V and 1 from J, leaving 5 bases between them. The DNA of the CDR3 is TGTGCCAGCAGTTACGCGGAGAACACTGAAGCTTTCTTT. Amino acids: CASSYAENTEAFF.